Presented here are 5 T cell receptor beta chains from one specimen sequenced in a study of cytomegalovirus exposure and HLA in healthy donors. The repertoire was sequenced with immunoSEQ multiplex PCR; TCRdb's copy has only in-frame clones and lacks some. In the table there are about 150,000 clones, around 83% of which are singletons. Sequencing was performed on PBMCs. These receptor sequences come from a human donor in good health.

The CDR3 loop is CASSPGGAQNIQYF. CDR3 nucleotides: TGTGCCAGCTCCCCCGGGGGGGCACAAAACATTCAGTACTTC. The chain employs TRBV11-3 and TRBJ2-4; 8 bases are a match to TRBD2. The length of the CDR3 is 14 residues. With 8 bases clipped from V and 5 bases from J, the junction kept 8 bases outside the gene matches. CDR1 is SGHNT, CDR2 YENEEA, per germline.

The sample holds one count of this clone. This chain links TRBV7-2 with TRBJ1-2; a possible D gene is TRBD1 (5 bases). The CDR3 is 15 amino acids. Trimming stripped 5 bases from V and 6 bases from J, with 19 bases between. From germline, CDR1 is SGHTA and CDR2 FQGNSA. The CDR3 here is CASSADNSVLNGYTF. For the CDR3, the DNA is TGTGCCAGCAGCGCGGACAACAGCGTCTTAAATGGCTACACCTTC.

The CDR3 coding sequence is TGTGCCAGCATAAAGGCGGGAACAGATACGCAGTATTTT. Amino acids: CASIKAGTDTQYF. The chain carries TRBV6-1 and TRBJ2-3, with D maybe TRBD2 (6 bases). There are 13 residues in the CDR3. V lost 7 bases and J 3 bases, leaving 11 bases between the germline ends. Germline V gene lookup returns CDR1 MNHNS and CDR2 SASEGT.

The CDR3 here is CASSQETGDYEQYF. As DNA, the CDR3 is TGCGCCAGCAGCCAAGAGACAGGGGACTACGAGCAGTACTTC. This chain connects TRBV4-3 to TRBJ2-7, with 8 nucleotides matching TRBD1. The CDR3 has 14 residues. Losses at the gene ends were 0 bases for V and 3 bases for J; bases not matched to a gene: 1. The germline V gene encodes CDR1 LGHNA and CDR2 YSLEER.

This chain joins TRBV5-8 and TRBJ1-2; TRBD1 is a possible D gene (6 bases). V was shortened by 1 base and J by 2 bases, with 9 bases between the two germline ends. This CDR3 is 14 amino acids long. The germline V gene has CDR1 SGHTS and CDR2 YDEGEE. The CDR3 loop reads CASSLYRVNYGYTF. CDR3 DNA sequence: TGTGCCAGCAGCTTGTACAGGGTAAACTATGGCTACACCTTC.